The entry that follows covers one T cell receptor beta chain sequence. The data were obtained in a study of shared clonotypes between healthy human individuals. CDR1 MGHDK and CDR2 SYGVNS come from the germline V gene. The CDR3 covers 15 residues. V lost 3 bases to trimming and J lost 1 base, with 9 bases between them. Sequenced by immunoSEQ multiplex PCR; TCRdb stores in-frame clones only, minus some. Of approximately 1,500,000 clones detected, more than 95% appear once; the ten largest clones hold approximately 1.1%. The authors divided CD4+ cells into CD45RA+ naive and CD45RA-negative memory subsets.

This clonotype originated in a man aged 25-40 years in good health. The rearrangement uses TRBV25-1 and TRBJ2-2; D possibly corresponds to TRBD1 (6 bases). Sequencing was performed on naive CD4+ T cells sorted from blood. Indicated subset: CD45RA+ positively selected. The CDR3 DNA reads TGTGCCAGCAGTGACCACAGGGTGAACACCGGGGAGCTGTTTTTT. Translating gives CASSDHRVNTGELFF.